This T cell receptor (beta chain) was observed in a study of T cell responses to AZD1222 COVID-19 vaccine. V lost 1 base, J lost 2 bases, and 2 bases stayed unmatched. Germline V gene data show CDR1 as LGHDT and CDR2 as YNNKEL (reference sequence). The CDR3 spans 16 residues. Turning to this clone: Its antigen is still unknown.

The table came from immunoSEQ multiplex PCR; TCRdb's copy has only in-frame clones and leaves some out. The data hold approximately 98,000 clones, with approximately 89% observed a single time. Findings of the study overall: Only 6 or 7 AZD1222 recipients tested seropositive at baseline. Within unmutated variant regions lay the reported targets of nearly half of spike-specific TCRs. Donors were mostly white British, more females; clonal diversity possibly underestimated. Along spike, vaccine-associated CD4 TCRs were found throughout, with dominance at 160-218 and 743-854.

The chain joins TRBV3-1 (or the pseudogene TRBV3-2) to TRBJ2-2, with 9 bases lining up with TRBD1. Source: peripheral blood, taken on day 0 of MenACWY control vaccination. The origin of this receptor is an adult in good health. Here the CDR3 reads CASSQGTGDNTGELFF. Here the CDR3 DNA reads TGTGCCAGCAGCCAAGGGACAGGGGATAACACCGGGGAGCTGTTTTTT.